A single sample is the source of the 4 T cell receptor beta chains below, sequenced in a study of blood T cell repertoires in COVID-19. The table came from immunoSEQ multiplex PCR; TCRdb's copy has only in-frame clones and leaves some out. The repertoire holds around 300,000 clones, with roughly 89% as singletons. Sequencing input: PBMCs or T cells enriched from blood (not recorded which). The receptors here all came from a woman between 18 and 29 years old with acute COVID-19.

J is TRBJ2-2 and V is TRBV19; no definite D call. Germline loops: CDR1 LNHDA, CDR2 SQIVND (reference sequence). V dropped 0 bases and J dropped 5 bases, with 16 bases sitting between them. There are 17 residues in the CDR3. The CDR3 loop is CASSIDHSPGGTGELFF. The CDR3 bases are TGTGCCAGTAGTATAGATCACAGCCCCGGTGGGACCGGGGAGCTGTTTTTT.

This clone was observed a handful of times. This CDR3 reads CASSVGDISNQPQHF. CDR3 nucleotide sequence: TGTGCCAGTAGTGTCGGGGACATAAGCAATCAGCCCCAGCATTTT. The rearrangement joins TRBV19 to TRBJ1-5; D might be TRBD1 (6 bases). The CDR3 contains 15 residues. V lost 5 bases to trimming and J lost 1 base, with 12 bases between them. CDR1 is LNHDA, CDR2 SQIVND, per germline (reference sequence).

The chain uses TRBV30 and TRBJ1-1; D gene uncertain. V was pared by 7 bases and J by 0 bases, with 12 bases between. This CDR3 region has 13 residues. The germline gives CDR1 GTSNPN, CDR2 SVGIG (reference sequence). This chain's CDR3 is CASEAILNTEAFF. CDR3 bases: TGTGCCTCCGAGGCCATATTGAACACTGAAGCTTTCTTT.

This clone appeared a few times. The gene calls are TRBV27 and TRBJ2-2; TRBD1 matches 8 bases. The CDR3 loop spans 16 amino acids. Germline loops: CDR1 MNHEY, CDR2 SMNVEV (reference sequence). After removal of 6 bases from V and 4 bases from J, the junction contained 10 bases not matched to a gene. The DNA of the CDR3 is TGTGCCAGCAGGGCGGGGTCAGGGGGCAGCACCGGGGAGCTGTTTTTT. It translates to CASRAGSGGSTGELFF.